One sample yielded the 21 T cell receptor beta chains listed below, sequenced in a study of shared clonotypes between healthy human individuals. Profiling relied on immunoSEQ multiplex PCR, and the TCRdb table lists in-frame clones only, not all of them. The repertoire holds 550,000 to 850,000 clones, approximately 79% seen once, with 1.5% to 2% in the top ten. Material: memory CD4+ T cells sorted from blood. Subset given: CD45RA-negative fraction. These TCRs come from a woman aged 25 to 39 in good health.

The V gene is TRBV2, the J gene TRBJ2-5; TRBD1 might be the D (6 bases). This CDR3 has 12 residues. Between the trimmed V and J ends, which lost 9 bases and 0 bases, there was a span of 8 bases. Per germline, CDR1 SNHLY and CDR2 FYNNEI. The CDR3 sequence is CASNRDQETQYF. The CDR3 DNA reads as TGTGCCAGTAACAGGGACCAAGAGACCCAGTACTTC.

This rearrangement joins TRBV27 to TRBJ1-5; possibly TRBD1 for D (5 bases). CDR1 is MNHEY, CDR2 SMNVEV, per germline (reference sequence). The CDR3 runs 16 residues. Trimming took off 4 bases at V and 7 bases at J, with 20 bases between the two ends. The CDR3 region has the DNA TGTGCCAGCAGTTCGAGGGGACGGGGGGATAGCCAGCCCCAGCATTTT. Its translation is CASSSRGRGDSQPQHF.

The V gene is TRBV27, the J gene TRBJ2-1; 8 bases are a match to TRBD1. CDR1 and CDR2 from the germline V gene are MNHEY and SMNVEV (reference sequence). The length of the CDR3 is 14 residues. V lost 5 bases and J lost 8; bases outside the gene matches: 8. Written as DNA, the CDR3 is TGTGCCAGCAGTCCCCTCGACAGGGGCTATGAGCAGTTCTTC. Translation: CASSPLDRGYEQFF.

The V and J genes are TRBV28 and TRBJ1-2; 9 bases are a match to TRBD1. Germline CDR1 and CDR2: MDHEN and SYDVKM. The CDR3 loop spans 16 amino acids. The ends lost 6 bases at V and 1 base at J; junction bases unmatched: 9. In nucleotides, the CDR3 is TGTGCCAGCAGCTTACAGGGGGCAAGGTATAACTATGGCTACACCTTC. It translates to CASSLQGARYNYGYTF.

The chain couples TRBV6-5 to TRBJ2-7; D is unresolved. This CDR3 is built from 15 residues. Trimming took 5 bases from V and 0 from J, leaving 14 bases between them. CDR1 and CDR2 from the germline V gene are MNHEY and SVGAGI. This CDR3 reads CASSRLGPTSYEQYF. The CDR3 coding sequence is TGTGCCAGCAGTCGGCTAGGACCGACCTCCTACGAGCAGTACTTC.

This clone was picked up many times. The chain links TRBV14 to TRBJ2-3, with unresolved D. V lost 4 bases and J lost 0, with 11 bases in between. This CDR3 contains 15 residues. Germline assignment: CDR1 SGHDN and CDR2 FVKESK. CDR3 loop: CASSLHGSSTDTQYF. CDR3 in DNA: TGTGCCAGCAGCCTCCACGGCAGTAGCACAGATACGCAGTATTTT.

This clone was detected only a few times. This chain uses TRBV5-1 with TRBJ2-1, with TRBD2 identical over 10 bases. Unmatched junction bases numbered 6, after V lost 4 bases and J lost 5 bases. Germline V gene lookup returns CDR1 SGHRS and CDR2 YFSETQ. This CDR3 comprises 15 residues. CDR3 sequence: CASSLRTSGHNEQFF. The CDR3 DNA follows: TGCGCCAGCAGCCTGAGGACTAGCGGACACAATGAGCAGTTCTTC.

The chain joins TRBV10-3 to TRBJ2-7; no firm D call. Looked up from germline, CDR1 is ENHRY and CDR2 is SYGVKD. This CDR3 region has 12 residues. Trimming shortened V by 3 bases and J by 6 bases, and 9 bases separated the two germline ends. CDR3 sequence (DNA): TGTGCCATCAGTGACAGGCCGTCCGAGCAGTACTTC. It specifies CAISDRPSEQYF.

A single count supports this clone. V usage is TRBV7-2 and J usage is TRBJ2-1; 11 bases match TRBD2. This CDR3 is built from 16 residues. The germline CDR1 and CDR2 sequences are SGHTA and FQGNSA. V lost 4 bases and J lost 2; bases outside the gene matches: 4. The DNA of the CDR3 is TGTGCCAGCAGCTGGTATAGCGGGAGGGCCTACAATGAGCAGTTCTTC. This sequence encodes CASSWYSGRAYNEQFF.

The CDR3 sequence: CASSPQVGQPQHF. CDR3 bases: TGTGCCAGCAGTCCTCAAGTGGGTCAGCCCCAGCATTTT. The chain has TRBV27 and TRBJ1-5; the D is unclear. Trimming stripped 5 bases from V and 6 bases from J, with 11 bases between. This CDR3 comprises 13 residues. CDR1 MNHEY and CDR2 SMNVEV come from the germline V gene (reference sequence).

This clone showed up just a few times. The chain employs TRBV2 and TRBJ1-1; possibly TRBD1 for D (6 bases). This CDR3 is 15 amino acids long. Germline V CDR1 and CDR2: SNHLY, FYNNEI. The ends were cut back, 4 bases at V and 0 bases at J, with 12 bases in the middle. CDR3 in amino acids: CASSVQGPLNTEAFF. CDR3 DNA: TGTGCCAGCAGTGTACAGGGACCCCTGAACACTGAAGCTTTCTTT.

The CDR3 spells CASSLSPLSIGEQYF. CDR3 bases: TGTGCCAGCAGTTTATCCCCCTTAAGTATCGGCGAGCAGTACTTC. The chain uses TRBV27 and TRBJ2-7; the D is unclear. Trimming took off 0 bases at V and 6 bases at J, with 15 bases between the two ends. Germline V lookup: CDR1 MNHEY, CDR2 SMNVEV (reference sequence). The CDR3 spans 15 residues.

CDR3 nucleotides: TGTGCCAGCAGCCCGGGTGGGAGCGACGGAAACACCATATATTTT. It specifies CASSPGGSDGNTIYF. The genes are TRBV9 and TRBJ1-3; no reliable D call. Trimming shortened V by 4 bases and J by 4 bases, and 15 bases separated the two germline ends. CDR1 and CDR2 (germline): SGDLS, YYNGEE. This CDR3 spans 15 amino acids.

This clone was observed at least ten times. The CDR3: CASSLIAGDGATNEQFF. The CDR3 bases are TGTGCCAGCAGCCTCATAGCGGGAGACGGCGCTACCAATGAGCAGTTCTTC. V is TRBV7-6 and J is TRBJ2-1, with TRBD2 matching over 9 bases. Germline CDR1 is SGHVS and CDR2 is FNYEAQ. This CDR3 comprises 17 residues. J gave up 6 bases and V 5 bases, and 14 bases lay outside the gene matches.

V and J are TRBV10-3 and TRBJ2-3, with a possible D match to TRBD2 (6 bases). Looked up from germline, CDR1 is ENHRY and CDR2 is SYGVKD. The length of the CDR3 is 14 residues. Trimming took 3 bases from V and 4 from J, leaving 11 bases between them. The chain's CDR3 is CAISEGLMADTQYF. The CDR3 DNA is TGTGCCATCAGTGAAGGACTAATGGCAGATACGCAGTATTTT.

The chain couples TRBV5-1 to TRBJ1-6; D gene uncertain. V was pared by 4 bases and J by 10 bases, with 15 bases between. Per the germline V gene, CDR1 is SGHRS and CDR2 is YFSETQ. The CDR3 contains 14 residues. In DNA, the CDR3 is TGCGCCAGCAGCCCCAGCGATCCAGGCTCACCCCTCCACTTT. Translating gives CASSPSDPGSPLHF.

The chain employs TRBV25-1 and TRBJ2-1; maybe TRBD2 (5 bases). The V and J ends lost 7 bases and 10 bases respectively, with 17 bases between them. The CDR3 totals 13 residues. In germline, CDR1 is MGHDK, CDR2 SYGVNS. The DNA of the CDR3 is TGTGCCAGCAAAGGGTTGGAGGTCCTCGAGCAGTTCTTC. Translated, it gives CASKGLEVLEQFF.

This clone turned up a few times. The chain joins TRBV28 to TRBJ2-7, with 9 bases that match TRBD2. Trimming at V came to 6 bases and at J to 2 bases, leaving 8 bases not matched to a gene. The CDR3 sequence is 15 residues long. The germline V gene has CDR1 MDHEN and CDR2 SYDVKM. CDR3 region: CASRRLAEGTYEQYF. CDR3 in DNA: TGTGCCAGCAGACGACTAGCGGAAGGGACCTACGAGCAGTACTTC.

This rearrangement joins TRBV28 to TRBJ1-5; 9 nucleotides line up with TRBD1. The CDR3 length is 14 residues. V trimming: 5 bases; J trimming: 7 bases; junction bases outside the gene matches: 6. Per the germline V gene, CDR1 is MDHEN and CDR2 is SYDVKM. CDR3 bases: TGTGCCAGCAGTCGGGGGACAGGGTACCAGCCCCAGCATTTT. It encodes CASSRGTGYQPQHF.

This clone was observed once. This rearrangement joins TRBV30 to TRBJ2-7, with a possible D match to TRBD2 (5 bases). CDR3 length: 12 residues. Trimming stripped 5 bases from V and 7 bases from J, with 15 bases between. Germline V lookup: CDR1 GTSNPN, CDR2 SVGIG (reference sequence). The CDR3 here is CAWCYQTGEQYF. In DNA form, the CDR3 reads TGTGCCTGGTGCTACCAAACGGGGGAGCAGTACTTC.

The chain carries TRBV10-3 and TRBJ2-1; the D gene is possibly TRBD2 (5 bases). V shed 7 bases and J shed 4 bases, with 17 bases lying between them. Per the germline V gene, CDR1 is ENHRY and CDR2 is SYGVKD. The CDR3 has 15 amino acids. This CDR3 is CAIKSRTQGYNEQFF. CDR3 sequence (DNA): TGTGCCATCAAATCCCGGACTCAAGGATACAATGAGCAGTTCTTC.